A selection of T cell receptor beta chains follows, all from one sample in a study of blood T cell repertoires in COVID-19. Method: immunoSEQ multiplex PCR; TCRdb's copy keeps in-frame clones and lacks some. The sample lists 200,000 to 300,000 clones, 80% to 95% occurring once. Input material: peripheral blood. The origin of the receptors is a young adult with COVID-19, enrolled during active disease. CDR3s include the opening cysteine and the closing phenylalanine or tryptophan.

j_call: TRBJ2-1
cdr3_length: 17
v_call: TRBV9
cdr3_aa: CASSVGFSGSSYNEQFF

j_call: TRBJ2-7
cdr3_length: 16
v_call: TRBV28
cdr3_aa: CASSAPGGTGAYEQYF

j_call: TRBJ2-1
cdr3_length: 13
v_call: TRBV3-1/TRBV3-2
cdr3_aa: CASSQGGYNEQFF

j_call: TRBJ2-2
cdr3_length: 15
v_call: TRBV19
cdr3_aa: CASRSGQSNTGELFF

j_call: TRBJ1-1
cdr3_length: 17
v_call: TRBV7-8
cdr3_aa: CASSKTYSDRGPLTAFF

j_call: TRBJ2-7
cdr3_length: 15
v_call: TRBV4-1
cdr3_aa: CASSQESSGVYEQYF

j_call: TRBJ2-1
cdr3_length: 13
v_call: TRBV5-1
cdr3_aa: CASSLDTYNEQFF

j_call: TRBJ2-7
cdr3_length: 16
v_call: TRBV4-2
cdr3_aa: CASSQDLLAGSYEQYF

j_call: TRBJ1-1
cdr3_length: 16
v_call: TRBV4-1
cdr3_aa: CASSPRDRGTRTEAFF

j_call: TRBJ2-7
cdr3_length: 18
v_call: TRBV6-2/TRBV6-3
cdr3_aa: CASSYSLGTSGRRGEQYF

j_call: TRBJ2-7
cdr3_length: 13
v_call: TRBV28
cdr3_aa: CASLDRGRYEQYF

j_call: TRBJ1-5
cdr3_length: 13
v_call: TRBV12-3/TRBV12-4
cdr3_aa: CASSYNTNQPQHF

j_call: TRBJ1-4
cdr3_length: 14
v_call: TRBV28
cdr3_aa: CASRPGTAPEKLFF

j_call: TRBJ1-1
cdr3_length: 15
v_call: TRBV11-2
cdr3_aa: CASSLVSTGNYGAFF

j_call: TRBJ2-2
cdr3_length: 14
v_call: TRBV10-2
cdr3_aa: CASSEFGGAGELFF

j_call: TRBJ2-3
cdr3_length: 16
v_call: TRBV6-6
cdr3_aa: CASSFGLAGAGDTQYF

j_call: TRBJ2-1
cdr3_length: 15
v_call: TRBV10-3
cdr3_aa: CAISGPAGGRNEQFF

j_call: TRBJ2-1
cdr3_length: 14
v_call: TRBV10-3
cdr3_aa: CAIKHRDNYNEQFF

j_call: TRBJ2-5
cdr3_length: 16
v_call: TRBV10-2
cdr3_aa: CASSGSGQGAWETQYF

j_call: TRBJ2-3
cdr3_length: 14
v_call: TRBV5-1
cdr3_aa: CASSLWRDADTQYF

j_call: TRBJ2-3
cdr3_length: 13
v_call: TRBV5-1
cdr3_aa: CASSLQGGDTQYF

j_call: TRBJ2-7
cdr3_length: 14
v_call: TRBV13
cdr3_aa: CASSPSGAAWEQYF

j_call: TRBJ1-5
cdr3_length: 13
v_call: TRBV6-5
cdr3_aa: CASSFDRNQPQHF

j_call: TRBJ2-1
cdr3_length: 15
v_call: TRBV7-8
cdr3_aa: CASSLGASGKGEQFF

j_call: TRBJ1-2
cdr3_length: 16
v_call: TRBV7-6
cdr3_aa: CASSLEADRGLAGYTF

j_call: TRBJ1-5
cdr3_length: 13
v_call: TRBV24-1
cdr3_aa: CATSDWEGQPQHF

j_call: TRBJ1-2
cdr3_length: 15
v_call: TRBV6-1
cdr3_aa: CASSDGTGSYYGYTF

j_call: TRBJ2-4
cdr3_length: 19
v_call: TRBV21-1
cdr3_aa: CASTHKRHRATLAKNIQYF

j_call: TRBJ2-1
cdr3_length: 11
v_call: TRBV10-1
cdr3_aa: CASGDSGQQFF